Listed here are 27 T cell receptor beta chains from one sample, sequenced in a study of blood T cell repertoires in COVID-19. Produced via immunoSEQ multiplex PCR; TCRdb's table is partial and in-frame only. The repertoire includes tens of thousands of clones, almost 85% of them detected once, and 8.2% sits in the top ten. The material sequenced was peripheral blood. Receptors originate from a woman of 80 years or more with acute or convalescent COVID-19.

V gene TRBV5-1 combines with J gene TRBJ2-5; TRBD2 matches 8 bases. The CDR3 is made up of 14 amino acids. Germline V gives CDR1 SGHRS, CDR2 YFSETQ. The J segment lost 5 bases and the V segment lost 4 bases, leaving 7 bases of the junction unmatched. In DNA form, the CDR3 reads TGCGCCAGCAGCACCGGGACTAGGGGGGAGACCCAGTACTTC. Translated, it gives CASSTGTRGETQYF.

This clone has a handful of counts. The CDR3 DNA sequence: TGTGCCAGTAAAACCGGGACAGGGATGGCACCCCTCCACTTT. This codes for CASKTGTGMAPLHF. The chain couples TRBV19 to TRBJ1-6; 9 bases agree with TRBD1. The CDR3 has 14 amino acids. Germline trimming cut 7 bases from V and 11 bases from J; bases unmatched to any gene: 9. CDR1 is LNHDA and CDR2 is SQIVND in the germline V gene (reference sequence).

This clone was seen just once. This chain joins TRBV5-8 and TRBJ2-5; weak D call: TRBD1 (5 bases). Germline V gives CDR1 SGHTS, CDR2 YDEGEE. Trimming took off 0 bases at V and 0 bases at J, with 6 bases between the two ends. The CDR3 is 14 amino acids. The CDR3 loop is CASSLGQHQETQYF. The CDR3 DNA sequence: TGTGCCAGCAGCTTGGGACAGCACCAAGAGACCCAGTACTTC.

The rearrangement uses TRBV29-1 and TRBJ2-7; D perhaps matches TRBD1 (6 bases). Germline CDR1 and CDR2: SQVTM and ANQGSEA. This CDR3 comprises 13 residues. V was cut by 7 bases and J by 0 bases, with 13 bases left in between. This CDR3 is CSATKGDSYEQYF. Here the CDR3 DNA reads TGCAGCGCCACAAAGGGGGACTCCTACGAGCAGTACTTC.

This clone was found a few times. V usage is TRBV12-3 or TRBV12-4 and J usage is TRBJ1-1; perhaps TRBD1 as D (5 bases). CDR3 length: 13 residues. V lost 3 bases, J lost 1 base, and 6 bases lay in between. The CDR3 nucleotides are TGTGCCAGCAGTTTCGGACAGAACACTGAAGCTTTCTTT. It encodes CASSFGQNTEAFF.

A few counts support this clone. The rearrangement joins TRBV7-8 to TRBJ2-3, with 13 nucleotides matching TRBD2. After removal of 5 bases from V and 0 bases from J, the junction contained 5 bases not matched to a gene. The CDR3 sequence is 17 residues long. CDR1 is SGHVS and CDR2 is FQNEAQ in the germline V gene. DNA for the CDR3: TGTGCCAGCAGCCCACGACTAGCGGGAGGTAGCACAGATACGCAGTATTTT. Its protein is CASSPRLAGGSTDTQYF.

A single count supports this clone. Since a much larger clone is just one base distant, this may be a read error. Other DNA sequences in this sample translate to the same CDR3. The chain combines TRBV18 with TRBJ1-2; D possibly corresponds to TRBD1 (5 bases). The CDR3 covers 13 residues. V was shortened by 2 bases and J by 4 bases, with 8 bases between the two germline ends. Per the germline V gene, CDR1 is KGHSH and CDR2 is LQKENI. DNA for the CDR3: TGTGCCAGCTCACCAGGGGGGGGCTATGGCTACACCTTC. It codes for CASSPGGGYGYTF.

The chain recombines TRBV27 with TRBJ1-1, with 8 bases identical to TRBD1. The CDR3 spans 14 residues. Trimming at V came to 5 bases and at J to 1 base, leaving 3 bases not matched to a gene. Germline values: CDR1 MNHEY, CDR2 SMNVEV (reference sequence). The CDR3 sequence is CASSRQGRNTEAFF. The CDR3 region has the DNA TGTGCCAGCAGTCGACAGGGGAGGAACACTGAAGCTTTCTTT.

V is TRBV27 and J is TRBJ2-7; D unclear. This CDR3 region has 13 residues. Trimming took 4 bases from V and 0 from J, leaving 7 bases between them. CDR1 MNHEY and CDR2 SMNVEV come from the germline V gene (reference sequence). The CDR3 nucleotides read TGTGCCAGCAGTTCCCCCAACTCCTACGAGCAGTACTTC. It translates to CASSSPNSYEQYF.

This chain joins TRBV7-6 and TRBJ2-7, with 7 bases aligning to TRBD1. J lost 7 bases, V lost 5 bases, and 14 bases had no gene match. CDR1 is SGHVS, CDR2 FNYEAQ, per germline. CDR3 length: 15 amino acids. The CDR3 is CASSANRGPLQEQYF. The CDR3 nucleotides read TGTGCCAGCAGCGCAAACAGGGGTCCCCTCCAGGAGCAGTACTTC.

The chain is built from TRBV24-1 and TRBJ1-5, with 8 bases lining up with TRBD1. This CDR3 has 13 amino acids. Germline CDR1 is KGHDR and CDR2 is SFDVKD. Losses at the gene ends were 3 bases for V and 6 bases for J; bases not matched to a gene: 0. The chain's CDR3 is CATSDGQGQPQHF. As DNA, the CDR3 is TGTGCCACCAGTGATGGACAGGGTCAGCCCCAGCATTTT.

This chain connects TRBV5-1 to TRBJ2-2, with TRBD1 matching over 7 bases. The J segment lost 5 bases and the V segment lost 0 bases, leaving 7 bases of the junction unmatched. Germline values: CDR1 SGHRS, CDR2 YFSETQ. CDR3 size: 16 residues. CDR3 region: CASSLDTGVGTGELFF. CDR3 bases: TGCGCCAGCAGCTTGGATACAGGGGTGGGGACCGGGGAGCTGTTTTTT.

The CDR3 DNA follows: TGTGCTAGTGGTCCAACCGACAGACCTCGACAGACGAAAGACACTGAAGCTTTCTTT. Its protein is CASGPTDRPRQTKDTEAFF. The gene calls are TRBV12-5 and TRBJ1-1; a weak D match, TRBD1 (5 bases). The CDR3 is 19 residues long. Looked up from germline, CDR1 is LGHNT and CDR2 is FRNRAP. Deletions cut 5 bases from V and 3 bases from J, with 28 bases between. The whole variable domain, filled in from reference TRBV12-5 and TRBJ1-1, reads DARVTQTPRHKVTEMGQEVTMRCQPILGHNTVFWYRQTMMQGLELLAYFRNRAPLDDSGMPKDRFSAEMPDATLATLKIQPSEPRDSAVYFCASGPTDRPRQTKDTEAFFGQGTRLTVV.

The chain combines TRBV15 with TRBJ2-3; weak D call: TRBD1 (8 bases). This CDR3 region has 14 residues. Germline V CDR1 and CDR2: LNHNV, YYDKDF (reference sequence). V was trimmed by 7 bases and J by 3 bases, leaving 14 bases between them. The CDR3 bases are TGTGCCACCAACAGGGGGGGGCAGACAGATACGCAGTATTTT. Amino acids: CATNRGGQTDTQYF.

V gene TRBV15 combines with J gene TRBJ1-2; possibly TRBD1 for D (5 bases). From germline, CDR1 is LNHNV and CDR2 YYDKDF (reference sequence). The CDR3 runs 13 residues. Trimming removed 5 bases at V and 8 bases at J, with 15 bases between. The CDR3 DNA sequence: TGTGCCACCAGCCGAGCGATGGGGGGAGGCTACACCTTC. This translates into CATSRAMGGGYTF.

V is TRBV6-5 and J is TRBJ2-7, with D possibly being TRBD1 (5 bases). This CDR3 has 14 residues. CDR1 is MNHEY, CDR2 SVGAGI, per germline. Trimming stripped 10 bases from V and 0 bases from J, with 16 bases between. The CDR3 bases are TGTGCCACGCGACAGTCCTTCTTCTCCTACGAGCAGTACTTC. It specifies CATRQSFFSYEQYF.

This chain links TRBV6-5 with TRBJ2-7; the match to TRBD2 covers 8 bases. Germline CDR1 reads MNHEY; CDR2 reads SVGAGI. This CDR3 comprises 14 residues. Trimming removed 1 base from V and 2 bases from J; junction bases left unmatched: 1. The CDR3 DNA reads TGTGCCAGCAGTTACTATAGCGGGACCTACGAGCAGTACTTC. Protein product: CASSYYSGTYEQYF.

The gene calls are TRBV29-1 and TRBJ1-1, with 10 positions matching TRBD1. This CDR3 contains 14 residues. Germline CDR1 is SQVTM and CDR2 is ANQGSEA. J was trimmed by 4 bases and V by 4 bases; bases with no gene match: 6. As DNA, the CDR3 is TGCAGCGTTGGGGGGGGACAGGGGCCCACTGAAGCTTTCTTT. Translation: CSVGGGQGPTEAFF.

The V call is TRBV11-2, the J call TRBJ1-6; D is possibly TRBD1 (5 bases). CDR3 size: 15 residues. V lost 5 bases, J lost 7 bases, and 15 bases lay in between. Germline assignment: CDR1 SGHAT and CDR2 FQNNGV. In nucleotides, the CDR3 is TGTGCCAGCAGCCCCTGGGGGGAACCGAATTCACCCCTCCACTTT. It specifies CASSPWGEPNSPLHF. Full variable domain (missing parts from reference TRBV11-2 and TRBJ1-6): EAGVAQSPRYKIIEKRQSVAFWCNPISGHATLYWYQQILGQGPKLLIQFQNNGVVDDSQLPKDRFSAERLKGVDSTLKIQPAKLEDSAVYLCASSPWGEPNSPLHFGNGTRLTVT.

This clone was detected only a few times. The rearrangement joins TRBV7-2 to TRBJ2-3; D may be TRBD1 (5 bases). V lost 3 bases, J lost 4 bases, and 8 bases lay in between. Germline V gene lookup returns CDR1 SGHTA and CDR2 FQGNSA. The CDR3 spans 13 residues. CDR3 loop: CASSFAGPDTQYF. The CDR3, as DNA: TGTGCCAGCAGCTTCGCAGGGCCAGATACGCAGTATTTT.

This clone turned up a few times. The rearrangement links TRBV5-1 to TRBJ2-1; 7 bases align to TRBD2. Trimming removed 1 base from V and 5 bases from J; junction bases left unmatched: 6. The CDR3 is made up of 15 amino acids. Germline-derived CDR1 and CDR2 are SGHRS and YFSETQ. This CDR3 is CASSLYGGSHNEQFF. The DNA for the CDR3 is TGCGCCAGCAGCTTGTACGGCGGGAGCCACAATGAGCAGTTCTTC.

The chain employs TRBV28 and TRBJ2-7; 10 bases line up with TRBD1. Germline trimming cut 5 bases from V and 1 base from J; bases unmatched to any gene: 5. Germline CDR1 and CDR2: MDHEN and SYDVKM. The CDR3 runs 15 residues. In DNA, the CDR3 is TGTGCCAGCAGTGCGGGACAGGGGATATCCTACGAGCAGTACTTC. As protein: CASSAGQGISYEQYF. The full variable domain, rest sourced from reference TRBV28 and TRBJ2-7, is DVKVTQSSRYLVKRTGEKVFLECVQDMDHENMFWYRQDPGLGLRLIYFSYDVKMKEKGDIPEGYSVSREKKERFSLILESASTNQTSMYLCASSAGQGISYEQYFGPGTRLTVT.

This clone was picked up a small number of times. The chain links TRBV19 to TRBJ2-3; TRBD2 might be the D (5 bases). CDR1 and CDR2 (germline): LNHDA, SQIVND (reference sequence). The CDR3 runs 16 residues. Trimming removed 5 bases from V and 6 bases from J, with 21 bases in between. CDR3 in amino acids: CASSPRGGLKADTQYF. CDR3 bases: TGTGCCAGTAGTCCCCGAGGAGGTCTGAAGGCTGATACGCAGTATTTT.

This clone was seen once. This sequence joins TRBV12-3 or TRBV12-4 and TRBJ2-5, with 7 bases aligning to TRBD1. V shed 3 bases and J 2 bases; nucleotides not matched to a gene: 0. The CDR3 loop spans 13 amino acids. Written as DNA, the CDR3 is TGTGCCAGCAGTTTGGGACAGCAAGAGACCCAGTACTTC. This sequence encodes CASSLGQQETQYF.

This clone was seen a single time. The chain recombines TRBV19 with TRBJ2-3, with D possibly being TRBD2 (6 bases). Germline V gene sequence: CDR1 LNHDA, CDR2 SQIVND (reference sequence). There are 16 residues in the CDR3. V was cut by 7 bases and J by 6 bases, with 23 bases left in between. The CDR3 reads CASTLRSGRGRDTQYF. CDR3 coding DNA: TGTGCCAGTACCCTCCGGTCGGGGCGGGGACGGGATACGCAGTATTTT.

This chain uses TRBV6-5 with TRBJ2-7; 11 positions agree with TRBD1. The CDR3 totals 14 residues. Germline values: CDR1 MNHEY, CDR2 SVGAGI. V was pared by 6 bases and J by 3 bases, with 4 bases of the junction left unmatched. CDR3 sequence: CASRPGTGGYEQYF. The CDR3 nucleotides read TGTGCCAGCAGGCCCGGGACAGGGGGCTACGAGCAGTACTTC.

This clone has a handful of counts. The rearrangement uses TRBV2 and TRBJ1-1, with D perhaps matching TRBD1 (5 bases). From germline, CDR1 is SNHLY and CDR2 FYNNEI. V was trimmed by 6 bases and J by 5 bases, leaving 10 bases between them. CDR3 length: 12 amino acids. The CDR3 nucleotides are TGTGCCAGCAGGGCCGGACAAACTGAAGCTTTCTTT. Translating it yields CASRAGQTEAFF. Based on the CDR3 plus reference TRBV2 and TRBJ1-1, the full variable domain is EPEVTQTPSHQVTQMGQEVILRCVPISNHLYFYWYRQILGQKVEFLVSFYNNEISEKSEIFDDQFSVERPDGSNFTLKIRSTKLEDSAMYFCASRAGQTEAFFGQGTRLTVV.